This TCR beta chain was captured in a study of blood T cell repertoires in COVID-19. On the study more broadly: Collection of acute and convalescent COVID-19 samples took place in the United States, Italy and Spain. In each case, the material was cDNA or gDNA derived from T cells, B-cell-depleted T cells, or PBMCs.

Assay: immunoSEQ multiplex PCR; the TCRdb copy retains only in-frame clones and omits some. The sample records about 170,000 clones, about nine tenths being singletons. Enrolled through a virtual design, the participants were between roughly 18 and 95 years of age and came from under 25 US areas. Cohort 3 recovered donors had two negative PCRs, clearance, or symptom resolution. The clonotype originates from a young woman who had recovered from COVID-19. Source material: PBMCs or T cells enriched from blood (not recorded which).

CDR3 residues: CASSGEPRQPQHF. DNA for the CDR3: TGTGCCAGCAGTGGCGAGCCACGGCAGCCCCAGCATTTT. The chain combines TRBV2 with TRBJ1-5; D is unresolved. The CDR3 loop spans 13 amino acids. Germline-derived CDR1 and CDR2 are SNHLY and FYNNEI. Between the trimmed V and J ends, which lost 4 bases and 7 bases, there was a span of 11 bases.